The 24 T cell receptor beta chains below all came from one sample that was sequenced in a study of blood T cell repertoires in COVID-19 (TCRdb year 2020). The receptor library was made with the immunoSEQ multiplex PCR assay. Sourced from immuneACCESS, this table was stored by TCRdb with only in-frame sequences that have V and J called. A share of the clones is absent; for the studies checked, an unresolved V gene accounts for under half, and the remainder has no known explanation. The sample table records around 140,000 clones; more than 60% of these occur just once. Less than 2.5% of the sample comes from the top ten. Source material: peripheral blood. Receptors originate from a woman aged 60 to 75 with acute or convalescent COVID-19.

The chain combines TRBV6-5 with TRBJ1-2; TRBD1 might be the D (6 bases). From germline, CDR1 is MNHEY and CDR2 SVGAGI. V was cut by 5 bases and J by 0 bases, with 13 bases left in between. The CDR3 consists of 15 residues. DNA for the CDR3: TGTGCCAGCAGTATGTGGACAGCTCCTAACTATGGCTACACCTTC. Amino acids: CASSMWTAPNYGYTF.

The CDR3 region has the DNA TGTGCCAGCAGCTTAAGGTTACGAGGTTCCTTTTACGAGCAGTACTTC. Translated: CASSLRLRGSFYEQYF. This rearrangement joins TRBV5-6 to TRBJ2-7; D gene uncertain. V gave up 2 bases and J gave up 4 bases, with 19 bases separating them. This CDR3 is 16 amino acids long. Germline V lookup: CDR1 SGHDT, CDR2 YYEEEE.

This clone was seen once. The chain links TRBV5-3 to TRBJ1-2; 8 bases fit TRBD1. TRBV5-3 has ORF status, its function being uncertain. The CDR3 consists of 14 residues. J was trimmed by 7 bases and V by 4 bases; bases with no gene match: 9. This chain's CDR3 is CARSKGQENSGYTF. In DNA, the CDR3 is TGTGCCAGAAGCAAGGGACAGGAAAATTCTGGCTACACCTTC.

The chain uses TRBV30 and TRBJ1-5; maybe TRBD1 (6 bases). The CDR3 is 15 amino acids. Looked up from germline, CDR1 is GTSNPN and CDR2 is SVGIG (reference sequence). The germline V and J ends were trimmed by 6 bases and 4 bases, with 19 bases remaining between them. CDR3 sequence: CACKNTGHGNQPQHF. The CDR3 DNA is TGTGCCTGCAAAAATACGGGACACGGAAATCAGCCCCAGCATTTT.

Remarks on this clone: Sequence at one end of the junction differs from germline and may be a read error. The rearrangement joins TRBV15 to TRBJ2-7; TRBD2 agrees at 8 bases. Germline values: CDR1 LNHNV, CDR2 YYDKDF (reference sequence). The CDR3 totals 14 residues. The CDR3 region has the DNA TGTGCCACCAGCGGAGAAGGACTAGCATACGAGCAGTACTTC. Protein product: CATSGEGLAYEQYF.

V is TRBV14 and J is TRBJ2-5; 9 nucleotides match TRBD2. The CDR3 is 15 residues long. V lost 1 base, J lost 7 bases, and 7 bases stayed unmatched. Germline V gene data show CDR1 as SGHDN and CDR2 as FVKESK. The CDR3 sequence is CASSQAGLAMATQYF. Here the CDR3 DNA reads TGTGCCAGCAGCCAAGCGGGACTAGCAATGGCGACCCAGTACTTC.

The chain couples TRBV6-6 to TRBJ2-3, with 10 nucleotides matching TRBD2. The V segment lost 6 bases and the J segment 3 bases; nucleotides outside the gene matches: 6. The CDR3 has 15 residues. Germline V gene lookup returns CDR1 MNHNY and CDR2 SVGAGI (reference sequence). The CDR3 region has the DNA TGTGCCAGCAGCCGCGGACTAGCGGATACAGATACGCAGTATTTT. Translated, it gives CASSRGLADTDTQYF.

V is TRBV28 and J is TRBJ2-1, with 13 bases lining up with TRBD2. There are 16 residues in the CDR3. The V gene's germline CDR1 is MDHEN and CDR2 SYDVKM. V trimming: 3 bases; J trimming: 9 bases; junction bases outside the gene matches: 8. Here the CDR3 DNA reads TGTGCCAGCAGTTTCTTACTAGCGGGAGGGCCCATTGAGCAGTTCTTC. This codes for CASSFLLAGGPIEQFF.

The CDR3 loop reads CASSPGASYNEQFF. In nucleotides, the CDR3 is TGCGCCAGCAGCCCGGGAGCCTCCTACAATGAGCAGTTCTTC. The genes are TRBV5-1 and TRBJ2-1; D possibly corresponds to TRBD2 (6 bases). The CDR3 is 14 residues long. Trimming shortened V by 4 bases and J by 0 bases, and 8 bases separated the two germline ends. Germline-derived CDR1 and CDR2 are SGHRS and YFSETQ.

The V call is TRBV21-1, the J call TRBJ2-7; the table assigns TRBD2, which was not confirmed against the DNA. TRBV21-1 is termed a pseudogene. The CDR3 runs 14 residues. The CDR3 DNA reads as TGTGCCAGCAGCAAAGCCGCAGAGGGCTACGAGCAGTACTTC. This translates into CASSKAAEGYEQYF.

The gene calls are TRBV5-4 and TRBJ1-5; TRBD1 agrees at 9 bases. This CDR3 comprises 15 residues. The V and J ends lost 4 bases and 5 bases, in that order; junction bases with no gene match: 7. CDR1 SGHNT and CDR2 YYREEE come from the germline V gene (reference sequence). The CDR3: CASSQDRGAYQPQHF. CDR3 DNA: TGTGCCAGCAGCCAAGACAGGGGGGCGTATCAGCCCCAGCATTTT.

The chain recombines TRBV2 with TRBJ1-5, with 9 bases identical to TRBD1. This CDR3 is 15 amino acids long. The germline V gene has CDR1 SNHLY and CDR2 FYNNEI. V lost 5 bases and J lost 6; bases outside the gene matches: 8. In nucleotides, the CDR3 is TGTGCCAGCAGTTGGGACAGGGCGGTAGGTCAGCCCCAGCATTTT. Protein product: CASSWDRAVGQPQHF.

The chain has TRBV28 and TRBJ2-7; D may be TRBD1 (5 bases). This CDR3 spans 14 amino acids. Germline CDR1 is MDHEN and CDR2 is SYDVKM. Deletions cut 6 bases from V and 2 bases from J, with 14 bases between. CDR3 bases: TGTGCCAGCAGCCGCGAAAGGGGAACCTACGAGCAGTACTTC. This encodes CASSRERGTYEQYF.

The chain employs TRBV28 and TRBJ1-4, with D perhaps matching TRBD1 (6 bases). This CDR3 contains 16 residues. The germline V gene encodes CDR1 MDHEN and CDR2 SYDVKM. The V end lost 6 bases, the J end lost 13 bases, and 27 bases lay between the germline ends. CDR3 amino acids: CASSFLPGVGLSGLFF. DNA for the CDR3: TGTGCCAGCAGCTTCCTCCCAGGGGTTGGGCTGTCGGGACTGTTTTTT. Drawing the rest from reference TRBV28 and TRBJ1-4, the complete variable domain is DVKVTQSSRYLVKRTGEKVFLECVQDMDHENMFWYRQDPGLGLRLIYFSYDVKMKEKGDIPEGYSVSREKKERFSLILESASTNQTSMYLCASSFLPGVGLSGLFFGSGTQLSVL.

This chain connects TRBV10-1 to TRBJ2-3, with 8 bases identical to TRBD2. The CDR3 covers 15 residues. Germline V gene data show CDR1 as WNHNN and CDR2 as SYGVQD (reference sequence). The V segment lost 3 bases and the J segment 2 bases; nucleotides outside the gene matches: 4. This CDR3 reads CASSDQRENTDTQYF. The CDR3 region has the DNA TGCGCCAGCAGTGACCAGCGGGAGAACACAGATACGCAGTATTTT.

V and J are TRBV18 and TRBJ1-1; maybe TRBD1 (5 bases). CDR1 and CDR2 from the germline V gene are KGHSH and LQKENI. The ends were cut back, 5 bases at V and 1 base at J, with 17 bases in the middle. The CDR3 length is 16 residues. For the CDR3, the DNA is TGTGCCAGCTCAGCTTCGCGGGGGGTGGGGAACACTGAAGCTTTCTTT. It translates to CASSASRGVGNTEAFF.

The chain joins TRBV21-1 to TRBJ2-1; the table's D gene call, TRBD2, was not cross checked with the DNA. TRBV21-1 is a documented pseudogene. The CDR3 has 20 amino acids. CDR3 residues: CASSRRVAGNPFSSYNEQFF. Here the CDR3 DNA reads TGTGCCAGCAGCCGGCGGGTAGCGGGAAATCCATTTAGCTCCTACAATGAGCAGTTCTTC.

The chain joins TRBV28 to TRBJ1-2; no clear D gene. The CDR3 has 14 amino acids. Trimming pared 6 bases from V and 4 bases from J, leaving 15 bases between. Germline V gene lookup returns CDR1 MDHEN and CDR2 SYDVKM. The DNA for the CDR3 is TGTGCCAGCAGCCTAGAAGCGAGGGTCTATGGCTACACCTTC. Encoded protein: CASSLEARVYGYTF.

The chain uses TRBV28 and TRBJ2-7, with TRBD1 matching over 8 bases. V lost 6 bases and J lost 5; bases outside the gene matches: 6. Per germline, CDR1 MDHEN and CDR2 SYDVKM. The CDR3 totals 13 residues. In DNA, the CDR3 is TGTGCCAGCAGACAGGGGGGACGCCACGAGCAGTACTTC. Its translation is CASRQGGRHEQYF.

The CDR3 region is CASSHLAGDAYEQYF. CDR3 DNA sequence: TGTGCCAGCAGCCACTTAGCGGGAGATGCCTACGAGCAGTACTTC. This chain connects TRBV3-1 (or the pseudogene TRBV3-2) to TRBJ2-7, with TRBD2 matching 9 bases. Looked up from germline, CDR1 is LGHDT and CDR2 is YNNKEL (reference sequence). The CDR3 covers 15 residues. V trimming: 3 bases; J trimming: 2 bases; junction bases outside the gene matches: 5.

The rearrangement joins TRBV7-8 to TRBJ2-3; possibly TRBD2 for D (5 bases). From germline, CDR1 is SGHVS and CDR2 FQNEAQ. The CDR3 loop spans 19 amino acids. The V end lost 2 bases, the J end lost 2 bases, and 23 bases lay between the germline ends. The DNA of the CDR3 is TGTGCCAGCAGCTTAAATGTTTATCTGGGCGGGTCAGACACAGATACGCAGTATTTT. It encodes CASSLNVYLGGSDTDTQYF.

The rearrangement uses TRBV3-1 (or the pseudogene TRBV3-2) and TRBJ1-6, with 9 bases aligning to TRBD1. From germline, CDR1 is LGHDT and CDR2 YNNKEL (reference sequence). This CDR3 has 16 amino acids. V shed 4 bases and J 10 bases; nucleotides not matched to a gene: 11. CDR3 coding DNA: TGTGCCAGCAGCCCAGTAGGGACAGGGATTGGGTCACCCCTCCACTTT. It is translated as CASSPVGTGIGSPLHF.

The chain carries TRBV9 and TRBJ1-1, with 10 positions matching TRBD1. The trim removed 3 bases at V and 5 bases at J, leaving 7 bases unmatched. This CDR3 spans 15 amino acids. CDR1 and CDR2 (germline): SGDLS, YYNGEE. Written as DNA, the CDR3 is TGTGCCAGCAGCGCTCGGGACAGGGGACAAACTGAAGCTTTCTTT. Translating it yields CASSARDRGQTEAFF.

The chain joins TRBV6-5 to TRBJ2-7, with TRBD1 as a possible D gene (6 bases). CDR1 and CDR2 (germline): MNHEY, SVGAGI. This CDR3 is 13 amino acids long. Trimming stripped 8 bases from V and 6 bases from J, with 17 bases between. The CDR3 bases are TGTGCCAGCTCCCCTAACAGGGCTAGCGAGCAGTACTTC. Its translation is CASSPNRASEQYF.